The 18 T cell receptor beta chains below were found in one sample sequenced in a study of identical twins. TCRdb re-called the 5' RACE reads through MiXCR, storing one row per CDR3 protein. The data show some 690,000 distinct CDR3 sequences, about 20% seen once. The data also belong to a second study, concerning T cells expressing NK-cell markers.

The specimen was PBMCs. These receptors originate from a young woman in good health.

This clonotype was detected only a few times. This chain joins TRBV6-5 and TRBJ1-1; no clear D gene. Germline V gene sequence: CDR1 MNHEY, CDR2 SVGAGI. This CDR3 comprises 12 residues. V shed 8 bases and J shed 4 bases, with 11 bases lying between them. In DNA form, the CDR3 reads TGTGCCAGCCGAAGAGGGTTCACTGAAGCTTTCTTT. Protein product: CASRRGFTEAFF.

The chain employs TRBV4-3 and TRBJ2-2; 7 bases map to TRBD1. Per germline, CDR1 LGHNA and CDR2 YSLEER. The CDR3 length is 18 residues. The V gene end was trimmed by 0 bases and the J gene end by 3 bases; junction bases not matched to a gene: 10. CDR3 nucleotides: TGCGCCAGCAGCCAAGAAGTTCGGGACAGAGGGTACACCGGGGAGCTGTTTTTT. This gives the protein CASSQEVRDRGYTGELFF.

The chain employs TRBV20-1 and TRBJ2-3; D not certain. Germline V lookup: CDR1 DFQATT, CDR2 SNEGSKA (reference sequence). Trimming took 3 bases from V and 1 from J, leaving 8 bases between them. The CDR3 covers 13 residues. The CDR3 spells CSASYSRTDTQYF. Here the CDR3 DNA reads TGCAGTGCTAGTTACTCGCGCACAGATACGCAGTATTTT.

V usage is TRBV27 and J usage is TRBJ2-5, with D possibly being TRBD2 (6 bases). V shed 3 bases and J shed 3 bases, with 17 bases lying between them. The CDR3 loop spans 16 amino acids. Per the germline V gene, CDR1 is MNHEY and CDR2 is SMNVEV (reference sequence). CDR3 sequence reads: CASSLQGGGLEETQYF. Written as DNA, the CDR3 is TGTGCCAGCAGTTTGCAGGGAGGAGGGTTGGAAGAGACCCAGTACTTC.

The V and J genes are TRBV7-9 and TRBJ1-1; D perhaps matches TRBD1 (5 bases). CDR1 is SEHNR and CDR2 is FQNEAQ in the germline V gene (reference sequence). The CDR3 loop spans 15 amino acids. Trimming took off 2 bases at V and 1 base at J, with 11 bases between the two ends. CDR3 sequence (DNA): TGTGCCAGCAGCTTAAGGGGAGCAGGGAACACTGAAGCTTTCTTT. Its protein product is CASSLRGAGNTEAFF.

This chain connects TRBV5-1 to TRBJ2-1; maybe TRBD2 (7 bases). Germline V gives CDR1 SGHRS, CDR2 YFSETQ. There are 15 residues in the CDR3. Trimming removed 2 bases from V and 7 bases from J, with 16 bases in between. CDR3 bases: TGCGCCAGCAGCTTTGGGGGGGCGGATATGAATGAGCAGTTCTTC. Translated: CASSFGGADMNEQFF.

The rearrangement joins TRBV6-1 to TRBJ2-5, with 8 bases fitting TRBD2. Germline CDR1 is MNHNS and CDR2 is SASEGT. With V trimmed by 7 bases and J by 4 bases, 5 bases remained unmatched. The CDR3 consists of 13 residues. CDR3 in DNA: TGTGCCAGCAAGGTAGCGGGGCTAGAGACCCAGTACTTC. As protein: CASKVAGLETQYF.

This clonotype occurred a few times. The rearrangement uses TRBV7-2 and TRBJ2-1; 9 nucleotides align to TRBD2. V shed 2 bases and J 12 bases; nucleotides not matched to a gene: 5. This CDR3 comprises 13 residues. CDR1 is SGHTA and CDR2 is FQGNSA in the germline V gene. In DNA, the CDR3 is TGTGCCAGCAGCTTATCGTGGACTAGCGTGCAGTTCTTC. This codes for CASSLSWTSVQFF.

The CDR3: CASSLSAPQETQYF. Here the CDR3 DNA reads TGTGCCAGCAGCCTCTCGGCCCCTCAAGAGACCCAGTACTTC. V is TRBV7-2 and J is TRBJ2-5; D gene uncertain. This CDR3 region has 14 residues. Trimming cost V 5 bases and J 2 bases, with 12 bases left between them. Per the germline V gene, CDR1 is SGHTA and CDR2 is FQGNSA.

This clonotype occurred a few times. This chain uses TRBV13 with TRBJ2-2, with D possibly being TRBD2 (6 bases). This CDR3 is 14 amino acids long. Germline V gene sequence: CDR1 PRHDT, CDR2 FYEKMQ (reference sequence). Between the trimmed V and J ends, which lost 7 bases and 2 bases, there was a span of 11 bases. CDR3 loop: CASNFGTNTGELFF. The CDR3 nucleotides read TGTGCCAGCAACTTCGGGACTAACACCGGGGAGCTGTTTTTT.

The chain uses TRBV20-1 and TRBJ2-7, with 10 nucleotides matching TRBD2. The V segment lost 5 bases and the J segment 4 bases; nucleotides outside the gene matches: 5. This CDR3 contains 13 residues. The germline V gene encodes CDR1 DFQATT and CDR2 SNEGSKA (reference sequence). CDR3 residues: CSAPGTSAYEQYF. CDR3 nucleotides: TGCAGTGCTCCCGGGACTAGCGCTTACGAGCAGTACTTC.

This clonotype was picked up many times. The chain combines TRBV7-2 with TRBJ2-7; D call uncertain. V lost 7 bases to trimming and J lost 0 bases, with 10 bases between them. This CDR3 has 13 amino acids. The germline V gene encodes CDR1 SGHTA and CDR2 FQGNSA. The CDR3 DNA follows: TGTGCCAGCACCTTGCTAAGCTCCTACGAGCAGTACTTC. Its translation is CASTLLSSYEQYF.

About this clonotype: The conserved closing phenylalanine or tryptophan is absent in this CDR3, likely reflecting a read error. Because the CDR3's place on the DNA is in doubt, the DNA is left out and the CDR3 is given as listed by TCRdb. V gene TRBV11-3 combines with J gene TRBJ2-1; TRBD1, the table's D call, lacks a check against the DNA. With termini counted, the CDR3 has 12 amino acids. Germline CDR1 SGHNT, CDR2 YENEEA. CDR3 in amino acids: CASSVDRGPPSS.

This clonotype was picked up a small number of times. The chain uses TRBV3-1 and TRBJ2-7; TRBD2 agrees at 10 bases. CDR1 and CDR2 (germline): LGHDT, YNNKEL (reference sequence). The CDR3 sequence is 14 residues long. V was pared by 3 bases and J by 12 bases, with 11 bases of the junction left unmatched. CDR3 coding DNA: TGTGCCAGCAGCCATTGGACTAGCGGACCCCCGTCGTACTTC. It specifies CASSHWTSGPPSYF.

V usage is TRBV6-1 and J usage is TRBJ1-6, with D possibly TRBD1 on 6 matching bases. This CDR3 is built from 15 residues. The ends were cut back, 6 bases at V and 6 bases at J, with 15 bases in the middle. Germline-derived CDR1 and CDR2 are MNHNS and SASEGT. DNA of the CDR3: TGTGCCAGCAGGCTAAACAGGGCTGCTAATTCACCCCTCCACTTT. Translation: CASRLNRAANSPLHF.

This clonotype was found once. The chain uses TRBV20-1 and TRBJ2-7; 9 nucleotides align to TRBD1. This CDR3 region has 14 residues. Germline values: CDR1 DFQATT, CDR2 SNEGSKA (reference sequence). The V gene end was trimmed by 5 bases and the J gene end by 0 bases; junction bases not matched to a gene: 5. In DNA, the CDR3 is TGCAGTGCTCGGACAGGGGCAGTCTCCTACGAGCAGTACTTC. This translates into CSARTGAVSYEQYF.

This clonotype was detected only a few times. In DNA, the CDR3 is TGCAGTGCTAGTGGAGCGGGGACAGATACGCAGTATTTT. Protein: CSASGAGTDTQYF. V gene TRBV20-1 combines with J gene TRBJ2-3; the match to TRBD2 covers 7 bases. With 3 bases clipped from V and 3 bases from J, the junction kept 3 bases outside the gene matches. CDR1 DFQATT and CDR2 SNEGSKA come from the germline V gene (reference sequence). The CDR3 contains 13 residues.

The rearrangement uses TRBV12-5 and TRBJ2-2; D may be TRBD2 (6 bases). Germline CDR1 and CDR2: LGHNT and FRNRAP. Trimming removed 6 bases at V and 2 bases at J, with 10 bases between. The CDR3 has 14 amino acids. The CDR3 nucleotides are TGTGCTAGTGGGCGGGACTTCAACACCGGGGAGCTGTTTTTT. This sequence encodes CASGRDFNTGELFF. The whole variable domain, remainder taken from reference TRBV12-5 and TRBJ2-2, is DARVTQTPRHKVTEMGQEVTMRCQPILGHNTVFWYRQTMMQGLELLAYFRNRAPLDDSGMPKDRFSAEMPDATLATLKIQPSEPRDSAVYFCASGRDFNTGELFFGEGSRLTVL.